These 11 T cell receptor beta chains were all obtained from the same sample, sequenced in a study of preoperative IRX-2 immunotherapy in early breast cancer. Treatment described: preoperative locoregional IRX-2 cytokine immunotherapy. The protocol was immunoSEQ multiplex PCR, while the TCRdb copy is restricted to in-frame clones and leaves out a portion. The sample lists around 29,000 clones; nearly 90% were seen once. Sampling was conducted from a patient treated with IRX-2 immunotherapy. These receptors originate from a human donor with breast cancer.

This rearrangement joins TRBV27 to TRBJ1-5; TRBD1 aligns across 8 bases. The CDR3 runs to 15 residues. The V gene's germline CDR1 is MNHEY and CDR2 SMNVEV (reference sequence). V lost 4 bases and J lost 5; bases outside the gene matches: 7. CDR3 residues: CASSSRDRPYQPQHF. CDR3 sequence (DNA): TGTGCCAGCAGTTCCCGGGACAGGCCCTATCAGCCCCAGCATTTT.

The V and J genes are TRBV4-3 and TRBJ2-3, with TRBD1 matching over 8 bases. The junction had 4 bases not matched to a gene; V was cut back by 3 bases and J by 2 bases. The CDR3 is 15 residues long. Germline V gene lookup returns CDR1 LGHNA and CDR2 YSLEER. The CDR3, as DNA: TGCGCCAGCAGCCAGGGACAGGCGAACACAGATACGCAGTATTTT. Protein product: CASSQGQANTDTQYF.

The chain is built from TRBV14 and TRBJ2-5; 8 nucleotides line up with TRBD1. Per germline, CDR1 SGHDN and CDR2 FVKESK. Trimming at V came to 3 bases and at J to 7 bases, leaving 10 bases not matched to a gene. The CDR3 extends over 15 amino acids. CDR3 sequence reads: CASSQGAGGTATQYF. CDR3 sequence (DNA): TGTGCCAGCAGCCAGGGTGCAGGGGGCACGGCGACCCAGTACTTC.

The chain uses TRBV10-1 and TRBJ1-3; 10 nucleotides align to TRBD1. Germline V lookup: CDR1 WNHNN, CDR2 SYGVQD (reference sequence). The CDR3 contains 13 residues. V dropped 6 bases and J dropped 8; count of bases not matched to a gene: 4. CDR3 amino acids: CASSRDRGDTIYF. CDR3 in DNA: TGCGCCAGCAGCCGGGACAGGGGTGACACCATATATTTT.

This clone was counted a single time. The rearrangement joins TRBV10-2 to TRBJ2-5; 10 bases are a match to TRBD1. The J call is in doubt because the DNA end fits TRBJ2-7 better. The CDR3 runs to 13 residues. Germline V gene lookup returns CDR1 WSHSY and CDR2 SAAADI. The CDR3 reads CASSPGQGIEQYF. The CDR3 DNA is TGCGCCAGCTCACCGGGACAGGGGATCGAGCAGTACTTC.

J is TRBJ2-5 and V is TRBV10-3, with D tentatively TRBD1 (5 bases). V gave up 6 bases and J gave up 1 base, with 15 bases separating them. Germline values: CDR1 ENHRY, CDR2 SYGVKD. CDR3 length: 15 amino acids. The CDR3 region is CAISETVGPQETQYF. CDR3 bases: TGTGCCATCAGCGAGACAGTGGGGCCCCAAGAGACCCAGTACTTC.

The rearrangement uses TRBV5-5 and TRBJ1-2, with a possible D match to TRBD1 (5 bases). The CDR3 extends over 14 amino acids. CDR1 is SGHKS and CDR2 is YYEKEE in the germline V gene (reference sequence). The V and J ends lost 0 bases and 4 bases respectively, with 10 bases between them. The chain's CDR3 is CASSLAGFGYGYTF. CDR3 DNA: TGTGCCAGCAGCTTGGCAGGGTTTGGCTATGGCTACACCTTC.

This clone was counted once. The rearrangement links TRBV27 to TRBJ2-7, with 9 bases aligning to TRBD2. Looked up from germline, CDR1 is MNHEY and CDR2 is SMNVEV (reference sequence). V lost 6 bases to trimming and J lost 3 bases; unmatched junction nucleotides: 12. This CDR3 spans 16 amino acids. The chain's CDR3 is CASRDSGLALCYEQYF. CDR3 sequence (DNA): TGTGCCAGCAGAGACTCGGGACTAGCCCTCTGCTACGAGCAGTACTTC.

The chain joins TRBV7-2 to TRBJ2-7; D is unclear. The ends were cut back, 3 bases at V and 7 bases at J, with 13 bases in the middle. The CDR3 extends over 13 amino acids. Germline loops: CDR1 SGHTA, CDR2 FQGNSA. The CDR3 sequence is CASSFSSNLEQYF. Written as DNA, the CDR3 is TGTGCCAGCAGCTTCAGTAGCAACCTAGAGCAGTACTTC.

V usage is TRBV5-1 and J usage is TRBJ2-5, with a possible D match to TRBD1 (6 bases). Germline V gives CDR1 SGHRS, CDR2 YFSETQ. This CDR3 spans 16 amino acids. V lost 0 bases, J lost 0 bases, and 12 bases lay in between. The CDR3 bases are TGCGCCAGCAGCTTGGTAGAGGGGGAGTACCAAGAGACCCAGTACTTC. It translates to CASSLVEGEYQETQYF.

This chain uses TRBV7-2 with TRBJ2-1, with D possibly being TRBD2 (5 bases). The CDR3 has 16 amino acids. The V gene lost 4 bases and the J gene lost 4 bases, with 17 bases spanning the gap. Looked up from germline, CDR1 is SGHTA and CDR2 is FQGNSA. This chain's CDR3 is CASSSRAATIYNEQFF. For the CDR3, the DNA is TGTGCCAGCAGCTCCCGAGCGGCCACAATTTACAATGAGCAGTTCTTC.